This is a list of T cell receptor beta chains from one sample in a study of T cell changes during pregnancy in multiple sclerosis. Assay used: immunoSEQ multiplex PCR; TCRdb lists only in-frame clones, some missing. The data hold some 100,000 clones, with 94% observed a single time. The sequencing used peripheral blood, collected before pregnancy. The receptors shown here come from a female donor with multiple sclerosis, enrolled in a pregnancy study. Both conserved end residues are part of each CDR3. A D gene is named only where the DNA matches it firmly. Only part of the rows carry a size: once, few, many, or a class if the clone is expanded.

clone_size	v_call	j_call	d_call	cdr3_aa	cdr3_nt
once	TRBV30	TRBJ2-1	TRBD1	CAWSRQGDEQFF	TGTGCCTGGAGTCGACAGGGGGACGAGCAGTTCTTC
.	TRBV7-2	TRBJ1-2	TRBD1	CASSLKEGGARGYTF	TGTGCCAGCAGCTTAAAAGAAGGGGGCGCTCGGGGCTACACCTTC
.	TRBV6-1	TRBJ2-7	.	CASGRTASSYEQYF	TGTGCCAGCGGACGGACAGCTAGCTCCTACGAGCAGTACTTC
.	TRBV7-2	TRBJ2-3	TRBD2	CASSKLAGLDTQYF	TGTGCCAGCAGCAAACTAGCGGGCCTGGATACGCAGTATTTT
.	TRBV27	TRBJ2-1	.	CASSLRGSLNHEQFF	TGTGCCAGCAGTTTACGGGGGAGTCTTAATCATGAGCAGTTCTTC
once	TRBV6-6	TRBJ1-3	.	CASSYSGTSGNTIYF	TGTGCCAGCAGTTACTCTGGCACCTCTGGAAACACCATATATTTT
once	TRBV19	TRBJ1-5	TRBD1	CASREGAGNQPQHF	TGTGCCAGTAGGGAGGGGGCAGGCAATCAGCCCCAGCATTTT
.	TRBV5-1	TRBJ2-7	.	CASSSGAYEQYF	TGCGCCAGCAGCTCGGGGGCCTACGAGCAGTACTTC
.	TRBV6-5	TRBJ2-4	.	CASRREQTKNIQYF	TGTGCCAGCAGGCGGGAACAAACCAAAAACATTCAGTACTTC
.	TRBV2	TRBJ2-3	.	CASSPSGFGTDTQYF	TGTGCCAGCAGTCCGAGCGGGTTCGGGACAGATACGCAGTATTTT
.	TRBV2	TRBJ2-1	.	CASSEQRAAYNEQFF	TGTGCCAGCAGTGAACAGCGGGCCGCCTACAATGAGCAGTTCTTC
.	TRBV5-1	TRBJ1-1	TRBD1	CASSFDRGLNTEAFF	TGCGCCAGCAGCTTCGACAGGGGCTTGAACACTGAAGCTTTCTTT
.	TRBV28	TRBJ2-1	.	CASQGLYYNEQFF	TGTGCCAGCCAGGGACTTTACTACAATGAGCAGTTCTTC
.	TRBV18	TRBJ2-5	.	CASSPPGASQETQYF	TGTGCCAGCTCACCACCTGGGGCCAGCCAAGAGACCCAGTACTTC
.	TRBV23-1	TRBJ1-1	.	CASSQFLEAGKTEAFF	TGCGCCAGCAGTCAATTTCTCGAGGCAGGGAAGACTGAAGCTTTCTTT
.	TRBV28	TRBJ1-5	.	CASSLPVSNQPQHF	TGTGCCAGCAGTTTACCAGTTAGCAATCAGCCCCAGCATTTT
.	TRBV28	TRBJ2-7	TRBD1	CASTSRTNPGQDSSYEQYF	TGTGCCAGCACCTCAAGAACCAACCCTGGACAGGATAGCTCCTACGAGCAGTACTTC
.	TRBV6-5	TRBJ2-1	TRBD2	CASKIAGGPYNEQFF	TGTGCCAGCAAGATAGCGGGAGGTCCCTACAATGAGCAGTTCTTC
.	TRBV5-1	TRBJ2-1	TRBD2	CASSLDGSGSGQKKEQFF	TGCGCCAGCAGCTTGGATGGTAGCGGGAGCGGGCAAAAAAAAGAGCAGTTCTTC
.	TRBV7-8	TRBJ1-2	TRBD1	CASSFGQGRNYGYTF	TGTGCCAGCAGCTTCGGACAGGGACGGAACTATGGCTACACCTTC
.	TRBV29-1	TRBJ2-7	.	CSALAESSYEQYF	TGCAGCGCTTTAGCGGAAAGCTCCTACGAGCAGTACTTC
once	TRBV7-9	TRBJ1-4	.	CASSLEQVNEKLFF	TGTGCCAGCAGCTTAGAACAGGTTAATGAAAAACTGTTTTTT
.	TRBV5-1	TRBJ2-7	.	CASSFDTGTSYEQYF	TGCGCCAGCAGCTTCGATACAGGGACATCCTACGAGCAGTACTTC
once	TRBV11-2	TRBJ2-7	TRBD1	CASSFPGTGVYEQYF	TGTGCCAGCAGCTTTCCTGGGACAGGAGTCTACGAGCAGTACTTC
.	TRBV6-5	TRBJ2-7	.	CASSRQDGSYEQYF	TGTGCCAGCAGTAGACAGGACGGATCTTACGAGCAGTACTTC
.	TRBV29-1	TRBJ2-7	TRBD1	CSVEGGTGGREQYF	TGCAGCGTTGAGGGGGGGACAGGGGGTCGGGAGCAGTACTTC
.	TRBV7-9	TRBJ2-1	.	CASSPSSSNEQFF	TGTGCCAGCAGCCCCTCCTCCTCCAATGAGCAGTTCTTC
.	TRBV7-3	TRBJ1-2	.	CASSLTPGKDYGYTF	TGTGCCAGCAGCTTAACGCCAGGGAAGGACTATGGCTACACCTTC
.	TRBV4-2	TRBJ1-2	.	CASSQEAGGAANYGYTF	TGTGCCAGCAGCCAAGAAGCAGGCGGGGCGGCTAACTATGGCTACACCTTC
.	TRBV5-1	TRBJ2-1	TRBD1	CASSLGGNSYNEQFF	TGCGCCAGCAGCTTAGGGGGCAACTCCTACAATGAGCAGTTCTTC
.	TRBV21-1	TRBJ1-2	.	CASSPKRAGTGWGDGYTF	TGTGCCAGCAGCCCAAAGAGGGCAGGGACAGGGTGGGGTGACGGCTACACCTTC
.	TRBV5-1	TRBJ2-7	.	CASSLSGGSPYEQYF	TGCGCCAGCAGCTTGTCTGGGGGGTCCCCCTACGAGCAGTACTTC
.	TRBV7-9	TRBJ1-2	.	CASVGGDYGYTF	TGTGCCAGCGTGGGGGGAGACTATGGCTACACCTTC
.	TRBV5-1	TRBJ2-2	.	CASSLRRERVGTGELFF	TGCGCCAGCAGCTTGCGGCGGGAAAGGGTGGGCACCGGGGAGCTGTTTTTT
.	TRBV25-1	TRBJ2-7	.	CASSEPRGISYEQYF	TGTGCCAGCAGTGAACCAAGGGGCATCTCCTACGAGCAGTACTTC
.	TRBV11-1	TRBJ2-7	.	CASSLGAPPYEQYF	TGTGCCAGCAGCTTAGGAGCGCCACCCTACGAGCAGTACTTC
.	TRBV27	TRBJ2-1	TRBD2	CASRTTSGLYNEQFF	TGTGCCAGCAGAACCACTAGCGGGCTCTACAATGAGCAGTTCTTC
.	TRBV6-4	TRBJ2-2	.	CASRQTAYTGELFF	TGTGCCAGCAGACAGACAGCTTACACCGGGGAGCTGTTTTTT
.	TRBV28	TRBJ1-2	.	CASSSQVPGYTF	TGTGCCAGCAGTTCACAGGTCCCTGGCTACACCTTC
.	TRBV5-1	TRBJ2-7	TRBD1	CASSLAGQGTGEQYF	TGCGCCAGCAGCTTGGCCGGGCAAGGGACAGGTGAGCAGTACTTC
.	TRBV7-9	TRBJ2-1	.	CASSGQINEQFF	TGTGCCAGCAGTGGGCAGATCAATGAGCAGTTCTTC
.	TRBV5-1	TRBJ2-5	TRBD2	CASSPGTSGAAQETQYF	TGCGCCAGCAGCCCCGGGACTAGCGGAGCGGCCCAAGAGACCCAGTACTTC
.	TRBV19	TRBJ2-1	.	CASSISHNEQFF	TGTGCCAGTAGTATAAGCCACAATGAGCAGTTCTTC
.	TRBV30	TRBJ2-7	.	CAWTYRGGLPSYEQYF	TGTGCCTGGACGTACCGGGGAGGCCTACCGTCCTACGAGCAGTACTTC
once	TRBV28	TRBJ2-7	.	CARGLLDYEQYF	TGTGCCAGAGGACTCCTGGACTACGAGCAGTACTTC
.	TRBV27	TRBJ2-7	TRBD2	CASSLGTSGHYEQYF	TGTGCCAGCAGTTTAGGGACTAGCGGACACTACGAGCAGTACTTC